Below are 13 T cell receptor beta chains sequenced from a single sample in a study of T cells in Graves' hyperthyroidism and ophthalmopathy. Template material for amplifying TCR beta CDR3 regions consisted of RNA transcripts. The HTBI set primed first-round TCR CDR3 RT-PCR. TCRdb reanalysed the multiplex PCR reads using MiXCR and keeps one entry per CDR3 protein. Of under 300,000 distinct CDR3 sequences in the sample, approximately 15% were seen once. Sequenced: blood. These receptors originate from a middle-aged woman with Graves' hyperthyroidism that later progressed to Graves' ophthalmopathy.

In its sample, this clonotype was seen many times. V gene TRBV10-3 combines with J gene TRBJ1-5, with D unclear. Germline values: CDR1 ENHRY, CDR2 SYGVKD. The V and J ends lost 7 bases and 4 bases respectively, with 11 bases between them. The CDR3 runs to 13 residues. This CDR3 reads CAINGKWNQPQHF. The CDR3 nucleotides read TGTGCCATCAACGGAAAATGGAATCAGCCCCAGCATTTT.

This clonotype appeared many times. The V gene is TRBV12-3 or TRBV12-4, the J gene TRBJ1-2, with no clear D. The CDR3 is made up of 14 amino acids. V was shortened by 6 bases and J by 8 bases, with 19 bases between the two germline ends. CDR3 sequence reads: CASRPHGRVGGYTF. As DNA, the CDR3 is TGTGCCAGCAGGCCCCACGGTCGCGTGGGAGGCTACACCTTC.

This clonotype was recorded many times. The rearrangement joins TRBV12-5 to TRBJ1-2; D is ambiguous. V shed 10 bases and J shed 3 bases, with 27 bases lying between them. The CDR3 extends over 17 amino acids. CDR1 is LGHNT and CDR2 is FRNRAP in the germline V gene. CDR3 coding DNA: TGTGCTACCATCCAGTACGTGAGGGTTTACATTGACTATGGCTACACCTTC. Translated, it gives CATIQYVRVYIDYGYTF.

The rearrangement links TRBV7-6 to TRBJ2-7, with TRBD1 identical over 9 bases. The V and J ends lost 6 bases and 3 bases, in that order; junction bases with no gene match: 15. In germline, CDR1 is SGHVS, CDR2 FNYEAQ. This CDR3 has 17 residues. The CDR3 DNA reads as TGTGCCAGCAGATGGAACCCCCGGGACAGGGTTTTCTACGAGCAGTACTTC. It is translated as CASRWNPRDRVFYEQYF.

In this sample, this clonotype turned up many times. The chain employs TRBV4-1 and TRBJ1-1, with 9 bases fitting TRBD1. Trimming at V came to 4 bases and at J to 4 bases, leaving 4 bases not matched to a gene. This CDR3 is 14 amino acids long. Germline CDR1 reads MGHRA; CDR2 reads YSYEKL. In DNA, the CDR3 is TGCGCCAGCAGCCGGGACAGGGAGGGCACTGAAGCTTTCTTT. It is translated as CASSRDREGTEAFF.

This clonotype was detected many times. This sequence joins TRBV29-1 and TRBJ2-7, with a possible D match to TRBD1 (5 bases). V dropped 6 bases and J dropped 3 bases, with 15 bases sitting between them. This CDR3 is 13 amino acids long. Germline V gene lookup returns CDR1 SQVTM and CDR2 ANQGSEA. CDR3 sequence reads: CSVAKGVVYEQYF. CDR3 bases: TGCAGCGTCGCTAAAGGGGTGGTCTACGAGCAGTACTTC.

This clonotype was seen ten or more times. The rearrangement uses TRBV20-1 and TRBJ1-2; D is unresolved. The CDR3 totals 13 residues. V gave up 3 bases and J gave up 4 bases, with 12 bases separating them. CDR1 and CDR2 from the germline V gene are DFQATT and SNEGSKA (reference sequence). The CDR3 loop reads CSASPGVGYGYTF. The CDR3 DNA is TGCAGTGCTAGCCCCGGAGTCGGCTATGGCTACACCTTC.

The V and J genes are TRBV19 and TRBJ2-4, with D unclear. The germline V gene encodes CDR1 LNHDA and CDR2 SQIVND (reference sequence). V lost 0 bases and J lost 7, with 10 bases in between. The CDR3 spans 14 residues. The CDR3 reads CASSIEALGNIQYF. In nucleotides, the CDR3 is TGTGCCAGTAGTATAGAAGCGTTAGGTAACATTCAGTACTTC.

This chain connects TRBV28 to TRBJ2-5, with D possibly being TRBD1 (6 bases). The CDR3 extends over 14 amino acids. Germline-derived CDR1 and CDR2 are MDHEN and SYDVKM. V was trimmed by 10 bases and J by 5 bases, leaving 20 bases between them. The CDR3 spells CATRGLRGKETQYF. As DNA, the CDR3 is TGTGCCACTAGGGGCCTAAGGGGGAAGGAGACCCAGTACTTC. The entire variable domain, with the rest obtained from reference TRBV28 and TRBJ2-5, is as follows: DVKVTQSSRYLVKRTGEKVFLECVQDMDHENMFWYRQDPGLGLRLIYFSYDVKMKEKGDIPEGYSVSREKKERFSLILESASTNQTSMYLCATRGLRGKETQYFGPGTRLLVL.

V is TRBV7-9 and J is TRBJ2-7; 8 bases map to TRBD1. Per the germline V gene, CDR1 is SEHNR and CDR2 is FQNEAQ (reference sequence). This CDR3 is 18 amino acids long. With 3 bases clipped from V and 2 bases from J, the junction kept 15 bases outside the gene matches. DNA for the CDR3: TGTGCCAGCAGCTTTCCGACAAGGGACAGGCTCCCAACCTACGAGCAGTACTTC. Its translation: CASSFPTRDRLPTYEQYF.

This clonotype was observed at least ten times. CDR3 bases: TGTGCCAGCAGCCTACCGGGCCCGGAGGGGCAGTTCTTC. This sequence encodes CASSLPGPEGQFF. This chain links TRBV7-8 with TRBJ2-1, with D tentatively TRBD2 (6 bases). Germline V gene sequence: CDR1 SGHVS, CDR2 FQNEAQ. CDR3 length equals 13 residues. The ends were cut back, 5 bases at V and 12 bases at J, with 17 bases in the middle.

This clonotype came up many times. The V call is TRBV27, the J call TRBJ2-1; the D gene is possibly TRBD1 (6 bases). Germline values: CDR1 MNHEY, CDR2 SMNVEV (reference sequence). The CDR3 extends over 12 amino acids. V was cut by 3 bases and J by 8 bases, with 8 bases left in between. CDR3 sequence (DNA): TGTGCCAGCAGTTTCGCAGGGGATGAGCAGTTCTTC. Protein product: CASSFAGDEQFF.

This clonotype has more than one count but fewer than ten. In DNA, the CDR3 is TGTGCCAGTAGCCTCTACGCCCCGGGGACTGAAGCTTTCTTT. It encodes CASSLYAPGTEAFF. The chain combines TRBV19 with TRBJ1-1; no clear D. The V gene lost 6 bases and the J gene lost 5 bases, with 16 bases spanning the gap. Germline V lookup: CDR1 LNHDA, CDR2 SQIVND (reference sequence). The CDR3 totals 14 residues.